The clone carrying this T cell receptor (beta chain) was seen only a few times. What it binds is unknown. A J-beta primer mix and a sample-barcoded 5' primer were used in a second PCR of about 6 to 12 cycles. TCRdb recomputed calls from the 5' RACE reads with MiXCR, one row per CDR3 protein. The sample carries 800,000 or so distinct CDR3 sequences, approximately 65% recorded once. Drawn from each donor were ten milliliters of peripheral blood. This sample was included in a study of blood T cells in healthy people across ages. Notes on the study in general: Strong correlation linked observed beta diversity and percent naive T cells. Reliance upon unsorted PBMCs precluded definitive naive versus antigen-experienced comparison. In older individuals, TCR beta diversity per million T cells was lower, falling roughly linearly with age.

This TCR was sampled from a man aged 25-45 years in good health. The sequenced sample consisted of blood.

The CDR3 DNA is TGTGCCAGCAGCGCCGTTGATCGAGATACGCAGTATTTT. This gives the protein CASSAVDRDTQYF. The chain recombines TRBV9 with TRBJ2-3; the D is unclear. Germline CDR1 and CDR2: SGDLS and YYNGEE. V lost 3 bases and J 5 bases, leaving 10 bases between the germline ends. The CDR3 length is 13 residues.